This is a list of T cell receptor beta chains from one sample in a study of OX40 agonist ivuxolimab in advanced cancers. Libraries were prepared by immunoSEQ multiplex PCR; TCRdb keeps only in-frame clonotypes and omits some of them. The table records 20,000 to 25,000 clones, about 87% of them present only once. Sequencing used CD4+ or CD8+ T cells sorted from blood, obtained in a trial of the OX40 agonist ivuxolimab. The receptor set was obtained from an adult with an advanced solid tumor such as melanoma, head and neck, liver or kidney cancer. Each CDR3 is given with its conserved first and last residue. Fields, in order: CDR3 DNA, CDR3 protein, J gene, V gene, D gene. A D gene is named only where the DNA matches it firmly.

CDR3nt: TGCAGCGTTTCGTCGGACGGTTTTAACTATGGCTACACCTTC
CDR3aa: CSVSSDGFNYGYTF
j_gene: TRBJ1-2
v_gene: TRBV29-1
d_gene: .

CDR3nt: TGCGCCAGCAGCTTGGATGGAATCGGCACAGATACGCAGTATTTT
CDR3aa: CASSLDGIGTDTQYF
j_gene: TRBJ2-3
v_gene: TRBV5-1
d_gene: .

CDR3nt: TGTGCCAGCAGCTCCCGCCTTGGGACAGGGCCATACAATGAGCAGTTCTTC
CDR3aa: CASSSRLGTGPYNEQFF
j_gene: TRBJ2-1
v_gene: TRBV13
d_gene: TRBD1

CDR3nt: TGCGCCAGCAGCCAAGGACTAGCGGCGCACGAGCAGTACTTC
CDR3aa: CASSQGLAAHEQYF
j_gene: TRBJ2-7
v_gene: TRBV5-1
d_gene: TRBD2

CDR3nt: TGTGCCAGCAGTTACGGGTATTTGAACACTGAAGCTTTCTTT
CDR3aa: CASSYGYLNTEAFF
j_gene: TRBJ1-1
v_gene: TRBV6-5
d_gene: .

CDR3nt: TGTGCCAGCAGTGTGACAGGGACCGACGGCTACACCTTC
CDR3aa: CASSVTGTDGYTF
j_gene: TRBJ1-2
v_gene: TRBV6-1
d_gene: TRBD1

CDR3nt: TGTGCCAGCAGCTTGGCGCTCACCCGGCACACTGAAGCTTTCTTT
CDR3aa: CASSLALTRHTEAFF
j_gene: TRBJ1-1
v_gene: TRBV5-4
d_gene: .

CDR3nt: TGTGCCAGCAGCTTAGTCCGTACAATACAGGGCACAGATACGCAGTATTTT
CDR3aa: CASSLVRTIQGTDTQYF
j_gene: TRBJ2-3
v_gene: TRBV7-6
d_gene: .

CDR3nt: TGCAGCGTTGGTGGGGGGACCACTGAAGCTTTCTTT
CDR3aa: CSVGGGTTEAFF
j_gene: TRBJ1-1
v_gene: TRBV29-1
d_gene: .

CDR3nt: TGTGCCAGCAGTATAGTGGCAGCTAATGAAAAACTGTTTTTT
CDR3aa: CASSIVAANEKLFF
j_gene: TRBJ1-4
v_gene: TRBV27
d_gene: .